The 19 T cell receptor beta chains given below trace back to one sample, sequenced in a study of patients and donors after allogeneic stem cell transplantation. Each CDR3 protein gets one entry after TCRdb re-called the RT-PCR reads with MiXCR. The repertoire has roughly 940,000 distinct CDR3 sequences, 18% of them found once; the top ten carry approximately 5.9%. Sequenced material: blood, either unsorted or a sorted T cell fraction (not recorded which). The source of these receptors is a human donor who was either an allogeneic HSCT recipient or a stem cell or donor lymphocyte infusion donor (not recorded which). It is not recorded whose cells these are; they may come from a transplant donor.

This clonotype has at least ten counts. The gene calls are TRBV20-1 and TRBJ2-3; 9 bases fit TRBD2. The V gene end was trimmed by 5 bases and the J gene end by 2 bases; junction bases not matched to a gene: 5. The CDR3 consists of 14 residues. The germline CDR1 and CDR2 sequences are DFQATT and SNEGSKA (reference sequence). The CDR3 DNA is TGCAGTGCTTCTAGCGGGGAGAACACAGATACGCAGTATTTT. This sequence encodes CSASSGENTDTQYF.

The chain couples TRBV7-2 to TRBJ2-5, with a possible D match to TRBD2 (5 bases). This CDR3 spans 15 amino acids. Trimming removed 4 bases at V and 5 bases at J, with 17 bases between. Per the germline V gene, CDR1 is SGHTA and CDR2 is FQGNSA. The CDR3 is CASSSSGGPSETQYF. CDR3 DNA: TGTGCCAGCAGCTCTAGTGGAGGACCTTCGGAGACCCAGTACTTC. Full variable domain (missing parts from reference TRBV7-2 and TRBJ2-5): GAGVSQSPSNKVTEKGKDVELRCDPISGHTALYWYRQSLGQGLEFLIYFQGNSAPDKSGLPSDRFSAERTGGSVSTLTIQRTQQEDSAVYLCASSSSGGPSETQYFGPGTRLLVL.

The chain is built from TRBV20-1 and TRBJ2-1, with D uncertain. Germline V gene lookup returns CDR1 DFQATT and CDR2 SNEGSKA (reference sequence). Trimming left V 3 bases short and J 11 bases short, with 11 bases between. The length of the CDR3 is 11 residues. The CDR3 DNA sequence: TGCAGTGCTAGGTGGCTACCCCAGCAGTTCTTC. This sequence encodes CSARWLPQQFF.

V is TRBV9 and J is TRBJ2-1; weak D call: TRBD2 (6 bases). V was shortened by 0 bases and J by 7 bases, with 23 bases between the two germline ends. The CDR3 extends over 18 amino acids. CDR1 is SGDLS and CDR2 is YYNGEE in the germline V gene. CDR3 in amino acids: CASSVEGAGRSVGNEQFF. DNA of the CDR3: TGTGCCAGCAGCGTAGAAGGGGCGGGAAGGTCCGTGGGTAATGAGCAGTTCTTC.

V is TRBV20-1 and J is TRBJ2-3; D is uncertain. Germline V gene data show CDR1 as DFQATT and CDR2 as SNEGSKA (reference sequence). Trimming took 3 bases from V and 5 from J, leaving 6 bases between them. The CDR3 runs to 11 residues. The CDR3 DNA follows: TGCAGTGCTAGTTCCGGAGATACGCAGTATTTT. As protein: CSASSGDTQYF.

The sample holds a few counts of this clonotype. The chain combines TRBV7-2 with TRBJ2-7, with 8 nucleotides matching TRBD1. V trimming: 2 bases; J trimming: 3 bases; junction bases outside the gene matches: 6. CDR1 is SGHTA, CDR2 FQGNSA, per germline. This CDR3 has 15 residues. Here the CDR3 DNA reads TGTGCCAGCAGCTTAAAGCCGGGACAGGACTACGAGCAGTACTTC. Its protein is CASSLKPGQDYEQYF.

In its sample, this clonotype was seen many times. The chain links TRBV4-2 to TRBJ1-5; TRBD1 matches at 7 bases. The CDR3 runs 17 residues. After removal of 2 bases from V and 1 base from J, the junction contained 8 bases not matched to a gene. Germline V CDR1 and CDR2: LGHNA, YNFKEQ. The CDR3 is CASSQSRQGVSNQPQHF. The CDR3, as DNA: TGTGCCAGCAGCCAATCTCGACAGGGAGTAAGCAATCAGCCCCAGCATTTT.

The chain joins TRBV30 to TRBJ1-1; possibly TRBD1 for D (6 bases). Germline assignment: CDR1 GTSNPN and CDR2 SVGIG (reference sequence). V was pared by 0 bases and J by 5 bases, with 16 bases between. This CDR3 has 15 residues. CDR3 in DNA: TGTGCCTGGAGTGTGGGGGCAGGTCGGGTGACTGAAGCTTTCTTT. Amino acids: CAWSVGAGRVTEAFF.

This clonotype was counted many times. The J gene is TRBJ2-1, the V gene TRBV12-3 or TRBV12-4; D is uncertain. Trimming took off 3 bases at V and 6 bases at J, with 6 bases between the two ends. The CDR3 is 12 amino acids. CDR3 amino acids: CASSFRSNEQFF. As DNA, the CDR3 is TGTGCCAGCAGTTTTCGCAGCAATGAGCAGTTCTTC.

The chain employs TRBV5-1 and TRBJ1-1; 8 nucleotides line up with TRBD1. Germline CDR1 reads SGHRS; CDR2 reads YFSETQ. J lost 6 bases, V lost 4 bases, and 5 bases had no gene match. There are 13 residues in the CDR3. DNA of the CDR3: TGCGCCAGCAGCGAACAGGGACAGGCTGAAGCTTTCTTT. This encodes CASSEQGQAEAFF.

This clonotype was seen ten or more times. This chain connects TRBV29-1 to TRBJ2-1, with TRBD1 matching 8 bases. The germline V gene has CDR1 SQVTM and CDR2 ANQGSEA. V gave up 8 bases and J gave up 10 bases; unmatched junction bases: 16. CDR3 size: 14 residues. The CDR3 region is CSSLGAGGGSEQFF. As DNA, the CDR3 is TGCAGCTCGCTTGGCGCAGGGGGCGGGTCAGAGCAGTTCTTC.

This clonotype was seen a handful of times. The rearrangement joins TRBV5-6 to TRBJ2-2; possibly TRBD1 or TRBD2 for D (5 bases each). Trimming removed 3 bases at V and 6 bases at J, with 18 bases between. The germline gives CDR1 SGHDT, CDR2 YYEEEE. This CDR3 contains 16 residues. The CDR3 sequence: CASSSPGPSYSGELFF. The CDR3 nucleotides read TGTGCCAGCAGCTCGCCGGGACCGAGTTACTCCGGGGAGCTGTTTTTT.

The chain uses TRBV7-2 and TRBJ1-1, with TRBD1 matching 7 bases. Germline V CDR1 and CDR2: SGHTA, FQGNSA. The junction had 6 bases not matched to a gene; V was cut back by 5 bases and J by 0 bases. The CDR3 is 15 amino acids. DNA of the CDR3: TGTGCCAGCAGCCCTCAACAGGGGTTGAACACTGAAGCTTTCTTT. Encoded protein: CASSPQQGLNTEAFF. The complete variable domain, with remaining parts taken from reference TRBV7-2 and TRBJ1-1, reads GAGVSQSPSNKVTEKGKDVELRCDPISGHTALYWYRQSLGQGLEFLIYFQGNSAPDKSGLPSDRFSAERTGGSVSTLTIQRTQQEDSAVYLCASSPQQGLNTEAFFGQGTRLTVV.

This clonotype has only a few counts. CDR3 in amino acids: CSVQAVRVVADTQYF. Here the CDR3 DNA reads TGCAGTGTCCAAGCGGTTCGGGTTGTGGCAGATACGCAGTATTTT. The V gene is TRBV20-1, the J gene TRBJ2-3; TRBD2 might be the D (5 bases). The CDR3 runs 15 residues. Germline-derived CDR1 and CDR2 are DFQATT and SNEGSKA (reference sequence). The V and J ends lost 7 bases and 4 bases respectively, with 21 bases between them.

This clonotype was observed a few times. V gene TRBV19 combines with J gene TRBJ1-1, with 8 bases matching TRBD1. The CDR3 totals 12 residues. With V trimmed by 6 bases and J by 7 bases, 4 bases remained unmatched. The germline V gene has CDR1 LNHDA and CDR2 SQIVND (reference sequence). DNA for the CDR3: TGTGCCAGTAGCGGACAGGGCCATGAAGCTTTCTTT. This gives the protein CASSGQGHEAFF.

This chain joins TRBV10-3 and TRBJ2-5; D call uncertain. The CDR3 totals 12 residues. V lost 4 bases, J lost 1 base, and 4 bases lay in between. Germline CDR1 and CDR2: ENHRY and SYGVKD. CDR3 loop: CAISAFQETQYF. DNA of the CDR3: TGTGCCATCAGTGCATTCCAAGAGACCCAGTACTTC.

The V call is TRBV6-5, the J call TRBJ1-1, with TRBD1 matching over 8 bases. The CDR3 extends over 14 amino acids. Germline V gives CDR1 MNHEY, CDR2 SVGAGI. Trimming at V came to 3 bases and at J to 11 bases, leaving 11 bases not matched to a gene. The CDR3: CASSYTVRTGLAFF. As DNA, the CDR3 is TGTGCCAGCAGTTATACAGTCCGGACAGGGTTGGCTTTCTTT.

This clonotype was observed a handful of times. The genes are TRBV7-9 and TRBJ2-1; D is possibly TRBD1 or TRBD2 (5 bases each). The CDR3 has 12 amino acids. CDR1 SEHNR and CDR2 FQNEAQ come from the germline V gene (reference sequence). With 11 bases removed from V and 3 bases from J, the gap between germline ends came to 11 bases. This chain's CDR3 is CACRDDYNEQFF. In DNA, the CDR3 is TGTGCCTGCCGGGACGACTACAATGAGCAGTTCTTC.

CDR3 residues: CASSVQASTDTQYF. The CDR3 nucleotides read TGTGCCAGCAGCGTACAGGCTAGCACAGATACGCAGTATTTT. This chain links TRBV9 with TRBJ2-3, with D hard to call. V shed 1 base and J shed 0 bases, with 6 bases lying between them. The CDR3 consists of 14 residues. The V gene's germline CDR1 is SGDLS and CDR2 YYNGEE.